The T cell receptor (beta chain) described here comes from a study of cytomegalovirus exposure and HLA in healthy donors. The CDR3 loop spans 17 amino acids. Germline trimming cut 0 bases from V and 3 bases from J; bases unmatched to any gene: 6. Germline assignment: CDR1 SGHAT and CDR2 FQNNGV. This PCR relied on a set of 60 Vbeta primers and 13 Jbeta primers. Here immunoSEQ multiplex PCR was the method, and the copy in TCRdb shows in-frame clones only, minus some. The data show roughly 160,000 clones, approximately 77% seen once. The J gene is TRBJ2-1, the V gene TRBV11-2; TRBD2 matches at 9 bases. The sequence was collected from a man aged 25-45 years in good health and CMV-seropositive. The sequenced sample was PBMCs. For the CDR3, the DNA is TGTGCCAGCAGCTTAGATCGAAGGCGGGGGGGCTACAATGAGCAGTTCTTC. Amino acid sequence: CASSLDRRRGGYNEQFF.